The sequence of this TCR beta chain was determined in a study of blood T cells in healthy people across ages. This clonotype was observed a handful of times. From germline, CDR1 is SEHNR and CDR2 FQNEAQ (reference sequence). The V gene lost 5 bases and the J gene lost 9 bases, with 13 bases spanning the gap. The CDR3 has 12 amino acids. Primers used in a second PCR of roughly 7 to 12 cycles were a sample-barcoded 5' primer and a J-beta primer mix. TCRdb used MiXCR to reprocess the 5' RACE reads, holding one entry per CDR3 protein. This sample has approximately 1.5 million distinct CDR3 sequences, with 30% to 35% found just once.

The sequenced sample consisted of blood. This chain uses TRBV7-9 with TRBJ2-5, with D possibly TRBD2 on 5 matching bases. The sequence was collected from a woman younger than 45 in good health. The CDR3 sequence: CASSGFNGAQYF. CDR3 bases: TGTGCCAGCAGCGGATTCAACGGGGCCCAGTACTTC.